This T cell receptor beta chain was observed in a study of CXCR3-negative and CXCR3-positive naive CD8 T cells. The study's findings and limits: With respect to TRBV-TRBJ usage, naive CXCR3-negative and CXCR3-positive cells were similar; memory differed. CXCR3-positive naive cells carried more hydrophobic TRB CDR3s than CXCR3-negative ones.

The authors prepared UMI-labeled TRB cDNA libraries by 5' RACE. One entry per CDR3 protein, without DNA, is what TCRdb gives after re-calling the 5' RACE reads. This repertoire includes 60,000 to 65,000 distinct CDR3 sequences. Comments on this clonotype: Its cognate antigen is unknown.

The V gene's germline CDR1 is LGHNA and CDR2 YSLEER. The CDR3 is 15 residues long. Triplicate sorts, over 250,000 cells apiece, were made for each CD8+ T cell subset. Naive CD8+ T cells carried a CD45RO-CCR7+CD27+CD95- phenotype. Sequenced material: naive CXCR3+ CD8+ T cells from blood. The subset here: CD45RO-CCR7+CD27+CD95- naive CD8+ T cells expressing CXCR3 (TNR3+). This sequence originates from a human donor in good health. Some clones in this sample may be carry-over from other donors' samples. V is TRBV4-3 and J is TRBJ2-3. CDR3 amino acids: CASSQDRVSTDTQYF.